The sequence of this T cell receptor beta chain was determined in a study of cytomegalovirus exposure and HLA in healthy donors listed by TCRdb under 2017. Some background on the complete study: In an earlier analysis of about 560 of the donors, less than 350 Gb of sequence data and 90 million to 120 million unique TCR beta sequences from about 179 million T cells were reported. An early release covering roughly 640 HLA-typed donors comprised approximately 290 gigabases of sequencing data and approximately 80 million unique TCR sequences. Among the roughly 390 genotyped donors, approximately 81% belonged to the genetic ancestry cluster associated with self-reported Caucasian donors. The study aimed to test whether cataloging public T cell receptors could reveal signatures of past pathogen exposure. The study profiled the T cell repertoires of under 700 subjects by immunosequencing and related them to cytomegalovirus serostatus. In addition to the first cohort of 666 subjects, a separate validation cohort of over 90 different subjects was used. High-throughput TCR immunosequencing, statistical association of individual TCRs with disease status, and machine learning were combined to predict cytomegalovirus infection status. To study patterns of TCR occurrence, a later analysis re-analyzed previously published TCR beta repertoires from 600 to 750 donors and added high-resolution HLA genotyping. The later analysis used no new phenotypic data to find candidate immune exposures, relying instead on TCR beta sequences and their occurrence across donors. To decide whether each TCR beta V gene segment behaved as functional or pseudogenic, an earlier analysis of several hundred of the donors relied on high-throughput TCR beta sequencing. Donor age, sex, ethnicity and CMV serostatus were compiled together with the repertoire data. Genome-wide SNP genotypes for about 65% of the roughly 700 donors were used in a later genetic analysis, which treated that subset as a discovery cohort. Every repertoire in the discovery cohort had been generated on one and the same sequencing platform. Both class I and class II loci were covered by HLA typing, at four-digit resolution. The number of donors typed differed by locus, with 629-630 for A, B, C, DRB1 and DQB1, more than 500 for DQA1, nearly 610 for DPA1, and about 450 for DPB1. A handful of DR-DQ haplotypes were handled as single units for association and clustering because linkage in the cohort was strong. Among 300 to 500 genotyped donors of the cohort, an average of approximately 200,000 unique TCR beta nucleotide sequences was sequenced per donor, of which roughly 18% were non-productive. Study-wide conclusions, independent of this receptor: A later analysis associated 17,000 or so TCR beta sequences with specific HLA alleles at a false discovery rate of 0.05. A further reported finding was that TCR beta sequences accurately predicted the HLA-A and HLA-B alleles for most subjects in the first cohort. Immune exposure information for the cohort was limited to CMV serostatus. An association between a missense DCLRE1C variant and V-gene and J-gene trimming of TCR beta chains was found in a later genetic analysis and replicated in an independent cohort. The classifier was reported to diagnose cytomegalovirus status with high specificity and sensitivity in both the original cohort and the validation cohort. Most TCR sequences were observed very rarely across donors, whereas some public TCRs were present in many individuals. A later analysis found that TCR association rates varied across HLA loci, with DRB1 alleles showing the most associated TCRs and HLA-C alleles the fewest. Correlated functional status among segregating V segments might be attributable to linkage disequilibrium, but an unknown experimental factor could not be ruled out. The presence/absence analyses assumed that sequencing depth was roughly uniform across donors, and that assumption may not be true. A group of highly shared sequence variants was considered likely to be a technical artifact of the sequencing pipeline. In an earlier analysis of 587 of the donors, most TCR beta V segments were observed in productive rearrangements about 87% or about 30% of the time, broadly matching IMGT annotations. In vitro tests confirmed that a few of the cytomegalovirus-associated TCR beta chains recognize cytomegalovirus antigens. The study listed 164 TCR beta chains as associated with cytomegalovirus. According to a later analysis, parvovirus B19, influenza, CMV and Epstein-Barr virus appeared linked to several top co-occurrence clusters. Some IMGT-functional V segments, including TRBV6-2 and TRBV6-3, could not be told apart with the 87-base-pair reads, so those segments were excluded. Because some donors lacked HLA typing at each locus, the association tests relied only on the typed subset. When HLA alleles, especially DR and DQ, strongly co-occurred, TCR associations were difficult to assign to individual alleles. A later analysis found that most CMV-associated TCR beta chains appeared HLA-restricted, with HLA associations seemingly driven largely by CMV exposure. According to a later genetic analysis, donors in an Asian-associated ancestry cluster had fewer N-insertions in productive TCRs than the approximately 690-donor mean. The authors suggested that the approach could potentially be extended to other disease states and immunological phenotypes. Because counts were too low, about 18 rarely observed V segments, including chromosome 9 orphons, were excluded from the earlier analysis of roughly 580 of the donors. This cohort had only TCR beta chains sequenced, and the lack of alpha or paired-chain data limited which features could be detected. In a later analysis, HLA-associated TCR beta chains were found to be more clonally expanded and to have lower generation probabilities than equally common non-associated chains.

Comments on this clone: Its specific antigen is unknown. No much larger clone is present one base from it, and per-base qualities are unavailable.

The library was prepared using the immunoSEQ multiplex PCR assay. The multiplex PCR relied on a mix of 60 forward primers for TCR Vbeta segments and 13 reverse primers for TCR Jbeta segments. The CDR3 region of rearranged TCR beta genes was amplified from genomic DNA with a multiplex PCR assay. The amplified TCR beta libraries were sequenced on the Illumina HiSeq System as 87-base-pair reads. Per the source publication's procedure: A later analysis counted 65 million to 90 million unique TCR beta chains across the 666 repertoires, and roughly 11 million of these chains were shared by at least two donors. To remove PCR and sequencing errors, raw reads were error-corrected and collapsed into unique sequences using a nearest-neighbor algorithm that merged closely related sequences. To assign V, D and J gene segments, CDR3 sequences were aligned to IMGT reference sequences. For a sequence to be retained, a match of at least six nucleotides to both a V gene segment and a J gene segment was required. Rearrangements were called productive when the CDR3 lacked stop codons and stayed in frame with V and J; all others were non-productive. CDR3 was defined according to IMGT convention as the region running from the second conserved V-encoded cysteine to the conserved J-encoded phenylalanine. The earlier analysis of a few hundred of the donors excluded any sequence lacking an unambiguous match to a single V gene segment. In an earlier analysis of a few hundred of the donors, V segments were called functional above 56.7% productive rearrangements and were called segregating when the between-donor standard deviation exceeded 5%. A statistical classification framework was developed to diagnose cytomegalovirus status using the catalog of TCR beta chain sequences. V and J gene assignment, in a later analysis, came from comparing TCR nucleotide sequences with IMGT/GENE-DB human TR gene sequences. The TCRdist pipeline was used in a later analysis to assign CDR3 sequences and most-parsimonious VDJ recombination scenarios. In a later analysis, each TCR beta chain was defined by its CDR3 amino acid sequence together with its V-gene family, and reads lacking a unique V-gene family were excluded. In a later analysis, 500 to 650 highly shared, low-generation-probability nucleotide sequences were removed to address suspected cross-contamination and a sequencing artifact. In a later analysis, a clonal expansion index was calculated for each public chain from normalized within-repertoire ranks of inferred template counts. Generation probabilities in a later analysis came from a VDJ recombination model fitted to out-of-frame rearrangements, and those results were checked against IGoR. In a later analysis, TCR-TCR, TCR-HLA and TCR-CMV co-occurrence was scored with hypergeometric tests, and a repertoire-size bias correction was applied to TCR pairs. In a later analysis, false discovery rates were estimated by permuting HLA or CMV assignments 20 times. In a later analysis, co-occurring TCRs were grouped using DBSCAN, and TCRdist sequence similarity was added for clustering within HLA-allele-positive subsets. Repertoires with fewer than 30,000 or more than 120,000 public chains were left out of co-occurrence clustering, as were about 5 repertoires with anomalous nucleotide sharing. TCRdb carries this immuneACCESS record with in-frame sequences only. Its versions omit some clonotypes, under half of them owing to an unresolved V gene in the studies checked, with the rest unexplained. V and J calls and clone size are as listed in that table; D and trimming were resolved from the DNA. The sample table contains roughly 180,000 clones; only one count was recorded for 70% to 90% of them. The top ten clones comprise about 10% of the sample.

The cohort comprised several hundred healthy bone marrow donors. All cohort members were sampled while nominally healthy, although unrecorded immune exposures were likely present. The donor was CMV seropositive and was included in the group of 289 seropositive cohort members. A peripheral blood sample was provided by each donor, and peripheral blood mononuclear cells were used for TCR beta sequencing. The Qiagen DNeasy Blood Extraction Kit was used to extract genomic DNA from the blood cell samples. The CDR3 sequence holds 14 residues, the cysteine and phenylalanine included. The retained sequence is limited to the CDR3, 42 bases, with the frame set at the first base. At the junction V is shortened by 3 bases and J by 1 base; bases outside the gene matches: 1. The germline V gene specifies SGDLS as CDR1 and YYNGEE as CDR2.

Sequenced sample: PBMCs. The TCR sequence derives from a man between 18 and 35 years old in good health and CMV-seropositive. Recombination joined TRBV9 with TRBJ2-7; 10 nucleotides in the junction match TRBD2. The CDR3 is CASSGSGGSYEQYF. The DNA sequence is as follows: TGTGCCAGCAGCGGTAGCGGGGGGTCCTACGAGCAGTACTTC. The CDR3, completed at both ends by the reference TRBV9 and TRBJ2-7 genes, gives the full variable domain DSGVTQTPKHLITATGQRVTLRCSPRSGDLSVYWYQQSLDQGLQFLIQYYNGEERAKGNILERFSAQQFPDLHSELNLSSLELGDSALYFCASSGSGGSYEQYFGPGTRLTVT.